Shown below are 8 T cell receptor beta chains from a single sample sequenced in a study of identical twins. A single record per CDR3 protein comes from TCRdb applying MiXCR to the 5' RACE reads. The sample consists of approximately 220,000 distinct CDR3 sequences, approximately 8.3% of them appearing once. The data also belong to a second study, concerning yellow fever vaccine responses in identical twins.

What was sequenced was memory (CD45RO+) T cells sorted from blood. The source of these receptors is a woman between 18 and 29 years old in good health.

This clonotype has ten or more counts. This chain connects TRBV7-8 to TRBJ2-1; 7 bases agree with TRBD1. This CDR3 comprises 14 residues. V trimming: 1 base; J trimming: 7 bases; junction bases outside the gene matches: 4. CDR1 and CDR2 (germline): SGHVS, FQNEAQ. The CDR3 reads CASSLEGARNEQFF. DNA of the CDR3: TGTGCCAGCAGCTTAGAGGGGGCGCGGAATGAGCAGTTCTTC.

This clonotype was counted many times. The J gene is TRBJ2-5, the V gene TRBV3-1, with 9 nucleotides matching TRBD1. The junction had 0 bases not matched to a gene; V was cut back by 1 base and J by 3 bases. The CDR3 has 14 amino acids. CDR1 is LGHDT, CDR2 YNNKEL, per germline (reference sequence). The CDR3 is CASSQGTGEETQYF. The CDR3 DNA reads TGTGCCAGCAGCCAAGGGACAGGGGAAGAGACCCAGTACTTC.

The rearrangement links TRBV20-1 to TRBJ2-5, with 9 positions matching TRBD1. The CDR3 contains 15 residues. The trim removed 4 bases at V and 2 bases at J, leaving 8 bases unmatched. Germline values: CDR1 DFQATT, CDR2 SNEGSKA (reference sequence). This chain's CDR3 is CSATHGQGTQETQYF. CDR3 bases: TGCAGTGCTACCCATGGACAGGGGACTCAAGAGACCCAGTACTTC.

This clonotype was observed at least ten times. The junction shows a germline mismatch at one end, possibly a read error. The chain joins TRBV6-5 to TRBJ2-7; D may be TRBD2 (6 bases). This CDR3 contains 14 residues. From germline, CDR1 is MNHEY and CDR2 SVGAGI. CDR3 bases: TGTGCCAGCAGTGACTCCGGGACTTCCCTGGAGCAGTACTTC. Translating it yields CASSDSGTSLEQYF.

The chain is built from TRBV12-3 or TRBV12-4 and TRBJ2-2; 9 nucleotides agree with TRBD1. This CDR3 has 17 residues. The V gene end was trimmed by 7 bases and the J gene end by 1 base; junction bases not matched to a gene: 10. The CDR3 nucleotides read TGTGCCAGCAATCCATCAAAGGGACAGGGGAACACCGGGGAGCTGTTTTTT. This translates into CASNPSKGQGNTGELFF.

This rearrangement joins TRBV11-1 to TRBJ2-1; either TRBD1 or TRBD2 may fit D (5 bases each). CDR1 is SGHAT and CDR2 is FQDESV in the germline V gene (reference sequence). This CDR3 is 13 amino acids long. The V end was cut by 0 bases, the J end by 8 bases, with 8 bases between. The CDR3 loop is CASSLAGTDEQFF. CDR3 sequence (DNA): TGTGCCAGCAGCTTAGCGGGGACCGATGAGCAGTTCTTC.

In its sample, this clonotype was seen many times. The chain uses TRBV12-3 or TRBV12-4 and TRBJ2-1; D is unclear. The CDR3 has 11 amino acids. Trimming pared 6 bases from V and 8 bases from J, leaving 8 bases between. This CDR3 is CASSPFDEQFF. CDR3 DNA sequence: TGTGCCAGCAGCCCTTTCGATGAGCAGTTCTTC.

This clonotype was detected ten times or more. This sequence joins TRBV5-1 and TRBJ2-3; 10 nucleotides line up with TRBD2. The CDR3 covers 17 residues. The V gene end was trimmed by 4 bases and the J gene end by 0 bases; junction bases not matched to a gene: 8. In germline, CDR1 is SGHRS, CDR2 YFSETQ. The CDR3 spells CASSVRPTSGSTDTQYF. The CDR3 region has the DNA TGCGCCAGCAGCGTACGGCCGACTAGCGGGAGCACAGATACGCAGTATTTT.